This note documents a single T cell receptor beta chain sequence. Alongside a J-beta primer mix, a sample-barcoded 5' primer served in a second PCR lasting roughly 6 to 11 cycles. From the 5' RACE reads, TCRdb called clonotypes with MiXCR, one entry per CDR3 protein. Among more than 750,000 distinct CDR3 sequences, almost 30% were seen once, and the ten largest hold roughly 10%. The data originate from a study of blood T cells in healthy people across ages. CDR3 length equals 14 residues. The junction had 9 bases not matched to a gene; V was cut back by 5 bases and J by 5 bases. CDR1 is SGHTA and CDR2 is FQGNSA in the germline V gene. The sample also formed part of further work on T cells of mothers and their children. As reported in that work: Overlap ran slightly, non-significantly higher for related than unrelated mother-child pairs.

This TCR was recovered from a woman between 35 and 50 years old in good health. The V call is TRBV7-2, the J call TRBJ2-7, with 7 bases identical to TRBD2. What was sequenced was blood. CDR3: CASSITGGPHEQYF. The CDR3, as DNA: TGTGCCAGCAGCATAACGGGGGGACCCCACGAGCAGTACTTC.